This T cell receptor (beta chain) was obtained from a study of shared clonotypes between healthy human individuals. Across the whole study: Plates per donor: three CD4 naive, three CD4 memory, two CD8 naive, one CD8 memory.

Libraries were prepared by immunoSEQ multiplex PCR; TCRdb keeps only in-frame clonotypes and omits some of them. The sample carries about 660,000 clones, about 74% recorded once. This clone appeared a few times. Donors comprised healthy HIV-negative adults lacking recent acute infections or vaccinations. The V end lost 4 bases, the J end lost 3 bases, and 14 bases lay between the germline ends. Germline V gene lookup returns CDR1 SGHRS and CDR2 YFSETQ. The CDR3 spans 14 residues. The sequence was collected from a young woman in good health. Source material: memory CD4+ T cells sorted from blood. Stated subset: CD45RA-negative fraction. The rearrangement joins TRBV5-1 to TRBJ2-7; D not resolved. For the CDR3, the DNA is TGCGCCAGCAGCCGGACGCAATCAGACTACGAGCAGTACTTC. Its translation: CASSRTQSDYEQYF.